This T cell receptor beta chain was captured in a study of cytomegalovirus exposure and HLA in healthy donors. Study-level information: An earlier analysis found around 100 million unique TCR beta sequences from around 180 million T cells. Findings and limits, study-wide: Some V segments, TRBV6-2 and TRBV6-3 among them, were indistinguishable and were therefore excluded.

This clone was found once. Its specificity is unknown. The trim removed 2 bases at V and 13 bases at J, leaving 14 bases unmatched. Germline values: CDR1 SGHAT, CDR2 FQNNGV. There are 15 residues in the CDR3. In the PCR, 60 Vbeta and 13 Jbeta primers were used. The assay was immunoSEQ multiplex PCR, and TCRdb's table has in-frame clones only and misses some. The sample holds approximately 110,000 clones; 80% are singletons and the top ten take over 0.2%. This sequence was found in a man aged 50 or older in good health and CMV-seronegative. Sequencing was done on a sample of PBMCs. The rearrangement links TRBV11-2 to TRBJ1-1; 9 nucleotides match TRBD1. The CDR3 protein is CASSLTWDREGYDFF. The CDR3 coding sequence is TGTGCCAGCAGCTTAACTTGGGACAGGGAGGGATATGATTTCTTT. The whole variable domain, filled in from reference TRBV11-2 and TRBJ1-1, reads EAGVAQSPRYKIIEKRQSVAFWCNPISGHATLYWYQQILGQGPKLLIQFQNNGVVDDSQLPKDRFSAERLKGVDSTLKIQPAKLEDSAVYLCASSLTWDREGYDFFGQGTRLTVV.